This note documents a single TCR beta chain sequence. Its cognate antigen is unknown. This sequence may be a read error, since a much larger clone differs from it by one base. The CDR3 ends on some other residue instead of the conserved phenylalanine or tryptophan, so this is likely a read error. This specimen belongs to a study of molecular identifiers for immune sequencing clone quantification. When naive CD8 T cells were sorted, they were gated as CD8+CD4-CCR7+CD45RA+. The germline gives CDR1 MGHRA, CDR2 YSYEKL. V lost 4 bases and J 7 bases, leaving 17 bases between the germline ends. This CDR3 comprises 14 residues. The bulk TCR libraries were made with methods described before and with listed TCR primers. TCRdb ran MiXCR on the PCR reads and lists one entry per CDR3 protein. The table lists approximately 500,000 distinct CDR3 sequences, about 22% of them singletons. Study outcomes and limitations: In naive cells, clones above 20 RNA copies held under 1% of molecules, whereas in effector cells they held over 98%.

The sequenced material came from naive CD8+ T cells from blood, with Jurkat cell RNA spiked in. Subset meaning: FACS-sorted CD8+CD4-CCR7+CD45RA+ naive T cells. This clonotype originated in a human donor in good health. Some libraries in this study had Jurkat cell RNA spiked in. This chain joins TRBV4-1 and TRBJ2-7, with unresolved D. The CDR3 region has the DNA TGCGCCAGCAGCCCAGACTTGTCCCAGAGGGAGCAGTACCTC. Amino acids: CASSPDLSQREQYL.